This T cell receptor beta chain originates from a study of CD8 T cells in ankylosing spondylitis. Notes on this clonotype: What it binds is not known.

Germline V gene sequence: CDR1 SGHRS, CDR2 YFSETQ. Unmatched junction bases numbered 4, after V lost 6 bases and J lost 3 bases. The CDR3 length is 14 residues. MiXCR was run by TCRdb on the 5' RACE reads, yielding one entry per CDR3 protein. The table records around 300,000 distinct CDR3 sequences, approximately 15% of them present only once. The study, taken as a whole, reports: The authors reported significant enrichment of disease-linked clones in matched ankylosing spondylitis synovial fluid. Typical of ankylosing spondylitis blood, it appeared, was a TCR beta motif of fewer than 10 highly homologous variants. Peripheral blood held disease-linked clones only at relatively low frequency, and these were CD8+.

The sequence came from a male donor with ankylosing spondylitis or in good health (not recorded which). This rearrangement joins TRBV5-1 to TRBJ1-2; TRBD1 matches at 11 bases. Material for sequencing was blood, either unsorted or a sorted T cell fraction (not recorded which). The CDR3 reads CASTTGQGDYGYTF. The CDR3, as DNA: TGCGCCAGCACCACGGGACAGGGGGACTATGGCTACACCTTC. Based on the CDR3 plus reference TRBV5-1 and TRBJ1-2, the full variable domain is KAGVTQTPRYLIKTRGQQVTLSCSPISGHRSVSWYQQTPGQGLQFLFEYFSETQRNKGNFPGRFSGRQFSNSRSEMNVSTLELGDSALYLCASTTGQGDYGYTFGSGTRLTVV.